This TCR beta chain derives from a study of blood T cell repertoires in COVID-19. The repertoire was sequenced with immunoSEQ multiplex PCR; TCRdb's copy has only in-frame clones and lacks some. The sample shows about 410,000 clones, under 90% of them seen only once. Germline loops: CDR1 SGHDT, CDR2 YYEEEE. After removal of 1 base from V and 6 bases from J, the junction contained 6 bases not matched to a gene. There are 15 residues in the CDR3. Source material: PBMCs or T cells enriched from blood (not recorded which). This TCR was recovered from a woman aged 25-40 years who had recovered from COVID-19. The chain is built from TRBV5-6 and TRBJ2-3, with 9 bases fitting TRBD1. For the CDR3, the DNA is TGTGCCAGCAGCTTGTCGGGACAGGGTTACGATACGCAGTATTTT. Residues: CASSLSGQGYDTQYF. The variable domain in full, with the rest retrieved from reference TRBV5-6 and TRBJ2-3, is DAGVTQSPTHLIKTRGQQVTLRCSPKSGHDTVSWYQQALGQGPQFIFQYYEEEERQRGNFPDRFSGHQFPNYSSELNVNALLLGDSALYLCASSLSGQGYDTQYFGPGTRLTVL.